The 31 T cell receptor beta chains in this list originate from one sample, sequenced in a study of metastatic and nonmetastatic thyroid tumors. TCRdb reanalyzed the PCR reads with MiXCR. Of 30,000 to 45,000 clones listed, less than 25% are singletons. All patients were untreated before thyroid surgery. The sequenced material came from blood. Source of these receptors: a female donor with papillary thyroid cancer or a benign thyroid nodule (not recorded which). Some clones in this sample may be carry-over from other donors' samples.

The table lists this clone with many counts. V is TRBV4-1 and J is TRBJ2-2; no definite D call. V lost 0 bases to trimming and J lost 5 bases, with 16 bases between them. The length of the CDR3 is 17 residues. Germline V gene lookup returns CDR1 MGHRA and CDR2 YSYEKL. Here the CDR3 DNA reads TGCGCCAGCAGCCAAGAACCCACTGTGGTTTGGACCGGGGAGCTGTTTTTT. It yields the protein CASSQEPTVVWTGELFF.

This clone was observed at least ten times. The chain uses TRBV4-1 and TRBJ1-2; 7 bases line up with TRBD1. The CDR3 spans 15 residues. Germline CDR1 MGHRA, CDR2 YSYEKL. The ends lost 0 bases at V and 7 bases at J; junction bases unmatched: 8. For the CDR3, the DNA is TGCGCCAGCAGCCAAGATATGGAGACAGGGTCTGGCTACACCTTC. It is translated as CASSQDMETGSGYTF.

The V call is TRBV12-3 or TRBV12-4, the J call TRBJ2-1, with unresolved D. Trimming stripped 8 bases from V and 1 base from J, with 15 bases between. This CDR3 comprises 15 residues. In nucleotides, the CDR3 is TGTGCCAGCTGGCTGGATGGGATTTCCTACAATGAGCAGTTCTTC. Amino acids: CASWLDGISYNEQFF.

This clone has only a few counts. The chain links TRBV10-1 to TRBJ2-7; D ambiguous. V lost 6 bases to trimming and J lost 0 bases, with 12 bases between them. CDR1 WNHNN and CDR2 SYGVQD come from the germline V gene (reference sequence). The CDR3 covers 14 residues. CDR3 amino acids: CASSAAWSSYEQYF. The CDR3 bases are TGCGCCAGCAGCGCTGCCTGGAGCTCCTACGAGCAGTACTTC.

This clone was observed at least ten times. The chain uses TRBV20-1 and TRBJ2-1; 9 positions match TRBD2. J was trimmed by 8 bases and V by 5 bases; bases with no gene match: 10. This CDR3 has 14 amino acids. Per the germline V gene, CDR1 is DFQATT and CDR2 is SNEGSKA (reference sequence). The CDR3 nucleotides are TGCAGTGCTGGGGATAGCGGGAGTCGGGATGAGCAGTTCTTC. Protein sequence: CSAGDSGSRDEQFF.

This clone has ten or more counts. The chain carries TRBV10-3 and TRBJ1-1; D remains unclear. The CDR3 contains 12 residues. The V end was cut by 7 bases, the J end by 1 base, with 7 bases between. Germline CDR1 reads ENHRY; CDR2 reads SYGVKD. The DNA for the CDR3 is TGTGCCATCAAGCAGACGAACACTGAAGCTTTCTTT. Its translation is CAIKQTNTEAFF.

This clone has only a few counts. Lacking the conserved final phenylalanine or tryptophan, this CDR3 likely reflects a read error. The chain uses TRBV6-2 or TRBV6-3 and TRBJ2-1; 10 nucleotides agree with TRBD2. Germline-derived CDR1 and CDR2 are MNHEY and SVGEGT. V dropped 7 bases and J dropped 6; count of bases not matched to a gene: 9. CDR3 size: 15 residues. The CDR3 DNA follows: TGTGCCAGCAACAAAGCGGGAGGGCCCCCCAATGAGCAGTTCTTA. It is translated as CASNKAGGPPNEQFL.

This clone was counted only a few times. This rearrangement joins TRBV11-2 to TRBJ2-2, with 8 bases matching TRBD1. CDR1 and CDR2 from the germline V gene are SGHAT and FQNNGV. The CDR3 covers 14 residues. Unmatched junction bases numbered 7, after V lost 5 bases and J lost 8 bases. CDR3 bases: TGTGCCAGCAGCCCTCAGGGGGCGGGGGGGGAGCTGTTTTTT. It yields the protein CASSPQGAGGELFF.

This clone was picked up many times. The chain is built from TRBV7-9 and TRBJ1-2; D is perhaps TRBD1 (5 bases). Germline lookup yields CDR1 SEHNR and CDR2 FQNEAQ (reference sequence). CDR3 length equals 13 residues. The V end lost 4 bases, the J end lost 6 bases, and 12 bases lay between the germline ends. CDR3 DNA: TGTGCCAGCAGCTCGACAGTTGGGGATGGCTACACCTTC. Amino acids: CASSSTVGDGYTF.

This clone was observed once. The chain links TRBV13 to TRBJ1-1, with 10 bases that match TRBD1. V lost 5 bases, J lost 10 bases, and 13 bases stayed unmatched. This CDR3 has 15 residues. Germline V gene lookup returns CDR1 PRHDT and CDR2 FYEKMQ (reference sequence). CDR3 DNA: TGTGCCAGCAGCCCTAAGGACAGGGGGAGTTTGGCAGCTTTCTTT. Translated: CASSPKDRGSLAAFF.

This clone is medium-sized in the sample. The V call is TRBV28, the J call TRBJ2-7; 7 nucleotides line up with TRBD1. The CDR3 has 16 amino acids. Trimming took 8 bases from V and 2 from J; bases not matched to a gene: 15. Germline V gives CDR1 MDHEN, CDR2 SYDVKM. The CDR3: CASGVSGAGGTYEQYF. CDR3 nucleotide sequence: TGTGCCAGCGGCGTGAGTGGGGCAGGGGGAACCTACGAGCAGTACTTC.

The V gene is TRBV24-1, the J gene TRBJ2-1; 15 nucleotides match TRBD2. Losses at the gene ends were 3 bases for V and 7 bases for J; bases not matched to a gene: 3. CDR1 is KGHDR, CDR2 SFDVKD, per germline. This CDR3 has 16 residues. Written as DNA, the CDR3 is TGTGCCACCAGTGATCCTGGACTAGCGGGAGGGAATGAGCAGTTCTTC. Translation: CATSDPGLAGGNEQFF.

The rearrangement links TRBV28 to TRBJ2-5; 8 positions match TRBD2. Germline V lookup: CDR1 MDHEN, CDR2 SYDVKM. Trimming removed 3 bases from V and 4 bases from J; junction bases left unmatched: 16. CDR3 size: 18 residues. CDR3 DNA: TGTGCCAGCAGTTTTGGTACCTCTGGACTAGCTGGAGTAGAGACCCAGTACTTC. This gives the protein CASSFGTSGLAGVETQYF.

The chain is built from TRBV30 and TRBJ1-1, with 8 nucleotides matching TRBD1. The length of the CDR3 is 14 residues. Unmatched junction bases numbered 8, after V lost 1 base and J lost 7 bases. In germline, CDR1 is GTSNPN, CDR2 SVGIG (reference sequence). The chain's CDR3 is CAWSEGRGRDEAFF. In nucleotides, the CDR3 is TGTGCCTGGAGTGAGGGCAGGGGGCGGGATGAAGCTTTCTTT.

The table lists this clone with a few counts. The rearrangement joins TRBV27 to TRBJ2-2, with D uncertain. Germline-derived CDR1 and CDR2 are MNHEY and SMNVEV (reference sequence). V was cut by 2 bases and J by 6 bases, with 13 bases left in between. This CDR3 spans 15 amino acids. CDR3 residues: CASSLTFSVPGELFF. For the CDR3, the DNA is TGTGCCAGCAGTTTAACGTTCAGCGTACCCGGGGAGCTGTTTTTT.

The table lists this clone with many counts. The CDR3 region is CASSWRAQGQPQHF. CDR3 DNA: TGTGCCAGCTCGTGGAGGGCGCAGGGGCAGCCCCAGCATTTT. This chain uses TRBV2 with TRBJ1-5; D may be TRBD1 (6 bases). Germline CDR1 and CDR2: SNHLY and FYNNEI. CDR3 size: 14 residues. V lost 8 bases to trimming and J lost 7 bases, with 18 bases between them. The full variable domain, its missing parts supplied by reference TRBV2 and TRBJ1-5, is EPEVTQTPSHQVTQMGQEVILRCVPISNHLYFYWYRQILGQKVEFLVSFYNNEISEKSEIFDDQFSVERPDGSNFTLKIRSTKLEDSAMYFCASSWRAQGQPQHFGDGTRLSIL.

The sample holds many counts of this clone. V is TRBV2 and J is TRBJ2-7, with 8 bases matching TRBD2. The V segment lost 3 bases and the J segment 7 bases; nucleotides outside the gene matches: 5. Germline CDR1 SNHLY, CDR2 FYNNEI. The CDR3 runs to 13 residues. DNA for the CDR3: TGTGCCAGCAGTGAGATGGTAGCGGGGGAGCAGTACTTC. It encodes CASSEMVAGEQYF.

This clone appeared many times. The chain uses TRBV20-1 and TRBJ1-5; 8 positions match TRBD1. This CDR3 has 13 amino acids. Germline V gene sequence: CDR1 DFQATT, CDR2 SNEGSKA (reference sequence). CDR3 region: CGIRTGPNQPQHF. CDR3 in DNA: TGCGGCATAAGGACAGGGCCGAATCAGCCCCAGCATTTT.

This clone was counted many times. The same CDR3 can be traced to other DNA sequences in this sample. V and J are TRBV29-1 and TRBJ2-3; 8 bases match TRBD2. The CDR3 loop spans 14 amino acids. In germline, CDR1 is SQVTM, CDR2 ANQGSEA. V was pared by 8 bases and J by 2 bases, with 9 bases of the junction left unmatched. Here the CDR3 reads CSSLPGGVTDTQYF. DNA for the CDR3: TGCAGCTCTCTGCCGGGGGGGGTCACAGATACGCAGTATTTT.

The chain is built from TRBV19 and TRBJ2-5, with D tentatively TRBD2 (5 bases). V gave up 9 bases and J gave up 2 bases, with 22 bases separating them. Germline V gene data show CDR1 as LNHDA and CDR2 as SQIVND (reference sequence). This CDR3 region has 16 residues. CDR3 DNA: TGTGCCAGCAGCTTGGGAACAACTCGAGGGCAAGAGACCCAGTACTTC. This gives the protein CASSLGTTRGQETQYF.

This chain links TRBV27 with TRBJ2-2; possibly TRBD1 for D (5 bases). V lost 4 bases to trimming and J lost 3 bases, with 18 bases between them. This CDR3 region has 17 residues. Germline values: CDR1 MNHEY, CDR2 SMNVEV (reference sequence). The CDR3 region has the DNA TGTGCCAGCAGTTCCCCCCTTAGGGGCGATGACACCGGGGAGCTGTTTTTT. This sequence encodes CASSSPLRGDDTGELFF.

This clone turned up a few times. J is TRBJ2-7 and V is TRBV19; D not resolved. The CDR3 is 13 residues long. V shed 0 bases and J shed 3 bases, with 6 bases lying between them. The V gene's germline CDR1 is LNHDA and CDR2 SQIVND (reference sequence). This CDR3 reads CASSIDLGYEQYF. CDR3 nucleotide sequence: TGTGCCAGTAGTATAGATCTGGGCTACGAGCAGTACTTC.

The table lists this clone with many counts. Possible read error: a much larger clone is one base away. The chain carries TRBV28 and TRBJ2-4; D remains ambiguous. Trimming removed 7 bases at V and 1 base at J, with 17 bases between. This CDR3 contains 16 residues. Germline V gives CDR1 MDHEN, CDR2 SYDVKM. The chain's CDR3 is CASIPLLGPAKNIQYF. The CDR3 bases are TGTGCCAGCATCCCCTTATTAGGGCCGGCCAAAAACATTCAGTACTTC.

There are a few counts of this clone. One base away lies a much larger clone, so this may be a sequencing read error. The genes are TRBV11-3 and TRBJ1-1, with no clear D. Germline loops: CDR1 SGHNT, CDR2 YENEEA. The CDR3 loop spans 16 amino acids. This chain's CDR3 is CVSSLPPSFLGTEALF. As DNA, the CDR3 is TGTGTCAGCAGCTTACCCCCTAGCTTCCTGGGCACTGAAGCTCTCTTT.

This clone appeared many times. This chain connects TRBV27 to TRBJ1-5, with D tentatively TRBD1 (6 bases). Germline V gives CDR1 MNHEY, CDR2 SMNVEV (reference sequence). CDR3 length equals 17 residues. V was trimmed by 3 bases and J by 0 bases, leaving 15 bases between them. The CDR3 DNA sequence: TGTGCCAGCAGTTTGGTAGCAGGGGTCGATAGCAATCAGCCCCAGCATTTT. This codes for CASSLVAGVDSNQPQHF.

In its sample, this clone was seen many times. The chain recombines TRBV4-1 with TRBJ2-1; no definite D call. The V end was cut by 4 bases, the J end by 0 bases, with 16 bases between. The CDR3 length is 17 residues. The germline V gene has CDR1 MGHRA and CDR2 YSYEKL. This CDR3 is CASSPEVTSYSYNEQFF. As DNA, the CDR3 is TGCGCCAGCAGCCCCGAGGTGACATCCTACTCCTACAATGAGCAGTTCTTC.

This clone showed up many times. The gene calls are TRBV4-2 and TRBJ2-5; D possibly corresponds to TRBD2 (7 bases). This CDR3 contains 17 residues. Germline V gene sequence: CDR1 LGHNA, CDR2 YNFKEQ. V was clipped by 3 bases and J by 3 bases, with 20 bases between them. The CDR3 coding sequence is TGTGCCAGCAGCCATCCAGGGGCTAGCGGTGGGGAAGAGACCCAGTACTTC. It encodes CASSHPGASGGEETQYF.

This clone was recorded many times. This chain joins TRBV27 and TRBJ2-7; 7 nucleotides match TRBD1. The CDR3 is made up of 17 amino acids. The germline V gene encodes CDR1 MNHEY and CDR2 SMNVEV (reference sequence). The V gene end was trimmed by 6 bases and the J gene end by 0 bases; junction bases not matched to a gene: 14. The CDR3 reads CASSPTPDRFYSYEQYF. CDR3 DNA sequence: TGTGCCAGCAGCCCGACCCCGGACAGGTTTTACTCCTACGAGCAGTACTTC.

Concerning this clone: Germline and junction disagree at one end, which may indicate a read error. Here the CDR3 reads CASLSPSGTNERLFF. The DNA for the CDR3 is TGTGCCAGCCTTTCCCCGAGTGGGACTAATGAAAGACTGTTTTTT. The V call is TRBV6-1, the J call TRBJ1-4; possibly TRBD1 for D (5 bases). Per the germline V gene, CDR1 is MNHNS and CDR2 is SASEGT. This CDR3 has 15 residues.

The sample holds many counts of this clone. The chain carries TRBV20-1 and TRBJ1-1; TRBD1 matches 11 bases. CDR1 and CDR2 (germline): DFQATT, SNEGSKA (reference sequence). CDR3 length equals 14 residues. The V and J ends lost 1 base and 3 bases, in that order; junction bases with no gene match: 1. CDR3: CSARGDRGDTEAFF. CDR3 in DNA: TGCAGTGCTAGAGGGGACAGGGGGGACACTGAAGCTTTCTTT.

This clone was seen only once. The V call is TRBV19, the J call TRBJ2-5; 7 positions agree with TRBD2. The CDR3 spans 17 residues. Germline V lookup: CDR1 LNHDA, CDR2 SQIVND (reference sequence). The trim removed 7 bases at V and 10 bases at J, leaving 24 bases unmatched. CDR3 bases: TGTGCCAGTAATCATCCGGGAGGCGGAGGAGGACAAGAGGTCCAGTACTTC. Its protein is CASNHPGGGGGQEVQYF.